The sequence of this T cell receptor (beta chain) was determined in a study of blood T cell repertoires in COVID-19. As for the study in general: Researchers got acute and convalescent COVID-19 samples from the United States, Italy and Spain. In each case, the material was cDNA or gDNA derived from T cells, B-cell-depleted T cells, or PBMCs.

In the authors' methods: Amplified reference gene primers provided the basis for estimating nucleated cell counts. The repertoire was sequenced with immunoSEQ multiplex PCR; TCRdb's copy has only in-frame clones and lacks some. The V and J calls and clone size come from that table; D and trimming were worked out from the DNA. The table shows 75,000 to 80,000 clones, with about nine tenths occurring only once. The germline CDR1 and CDR2 sequences are SGDLS and YYNGEE. The CDR3 length is 18 residues. The V segment lost 1 base and the J segment 8 bases; nucleotides outside the gene matches: 15. The sequenced material came from peripheral blood. This chain joins TRBV9 and TRBJ1-2; 12 bases line up with TRBD1. This TCR derives from a human donor in a cohort sampled during active COVID-19. The CDR3 sequence: CASSVTFLPGQGARGYTF. In DNA, the CDR3 is TGTGCCAGCAGCGTAACCTTTCTCCCGGGACAGGGGGCGCGGGGCTACACCTTC. Supplemented by reference TRBV9 and TRBJ1-2, the full variable domain reads DSGVTQTPKHLITATGQRVTLRCSPRSGDLSVYWYQQSLDQGLQFLIQYYNGEERAKGNILERFSAQQFPDLHSELNLSSLELGDSALYFCASSVTFLPGQGARGYTFGSGTRLTVV.